The 11 T cell receptor beta chains below come from one sample, sequenced in a study of CD8+ T cells in alopecia areata. The authors extracted RNA and reverse transcribed it into cDNA as the sequencing template. TCRdb's table, derived via immunoSEQ multiplex PCR, lists solely in-frame clones and lacks some. The data show 30,000 to 45,000 clones, roughly half seen once. CD4+ cells obtained from 4 or 5 patients were subjected to sorting into CD25+CD127- cells. Sequenced input: CD4+ Tregs sorted from blood. Receptors were obtained from a human donor with alopecia areata.

The CDR3 bases are TGTGCCAGCAGTGAAAACCGAGAAGGGATGACAGATACGCAGTATTTT. Protein: CASSENREGMTDTQYF. The chain carries TRBV6-1 and TRBJ2-3; no reliable D call. CDR1 MNHNS and CDR2 SASEGT come from the germline V gene. The CDR3 consists of 16 residues. Trimming took off 2 bases at V and 3 bases at J, with 15 bases between the two ends.

The V gene is TRBV5-1, the J gene TRBJ2-1; the match to TRBD1 covers 11 bases. V trimming: 1 base; J trimming: 7 bases; junction bases outside the gene matches: 4. CDR3 size: 15 residues. CDR1 is SGHRS and CDR2 is YFSETQ in the germline V gene. In DNA, the CDR3 is TGCGCCAGCAGCTTGAGGGGACAGGGGGTGAATGAGCAGTTCTTC. Its translation: CASSLRGQGVNEQFF.

This clone has just one count. The gene calls are TRBV5-1 and TRBJ2-1, with D perhaps given as TRBD1 or TRBD2 (6 bases each). The CDR3 is 15 amino acids. Trimming stripped 4 bases from V and 2 bases from J, with 13 bases between. Per the germline V gene, CDR1 is SGHRS and CDR2 is YFSETQ. In DNA form, the CDR3 reads TGCGCCAGCAGCCGTGACGGGGGCACCTACAATGAGCAGTTCTTC. This encodes CASSRDGGTYNEQFF.

This clone was recorded a few times. The rearrangement uses TRBV28 and TRBJ2-1; no clear D gene. Trimming removed 6 bases from V and 10 bases from J, with 16 bases in between. CDR1 and CDR2 from the germline V gene are MDHEN and SYDVKM. The CDR3 sequence is 13 residues long. The CDR3 region is CASRVPPQSEQFF. DNA of the CDR3: TGTGCCAGCAGGGTGCCCCCGCAATCCGAGCAGTTCTTC.

The genes are TRBV5-1 and TRBJ2-2; either TRBD1 or TRBD2 may fit D (5 bases each). Germline loops: CDR1 SGHRS, CDR2 YFSETQ. V was shortened by 4 bases and J by 5 bases, with 12 bases between the two germline ends. This CDR3 has 14 amino acids. CDR3: CASSSRGETGELFF. CDR3 coding DNA: TGCGCCAGCAGCAGTAGGGGAGAAACCGGGGAGCTGTTTTTT.

This clone is medium-sized by share. The V call is TRBV13, the J call TRBJ1-2, with D tentatively TRBD1 (5 bases). CDR1 and CDR2 (germline): PRHDT, FYEKMQ (reference sequence). With 5 bases removed from V and 8 bases from J, the gap between germline ends came to 15 bases. The CDR3 has 13 residues. CDR3 DNA: TGTGCCAGCAGCCTGGACAACGAGATGGGCTACACCTTC. Protein product: CASSLDNEMGYTF.

V usage is TRBV7-9 and J usage is TRBJ2-1; tentatively, D is TRBD1 (5 bases). V was pared by 1 base and J by 9 bases, with 10 bases between. The V gene's germline CDR1 is SEHNR and CDR2 FQNEAQ (reference sequence). CDR3 length: 13 residues. The CDR3 loop reads CASSLVTVIEQFF. The CDR3 DNA sequence: TGTGCCAGCAGCTTAGTGACAGTCATTGAGCAGTTCTTC.

This CDR3 is CASSFSPPGLAGYNEQFF. The CDR3 bases are TGTGCCAGCAGCTTTTCCCCCCCGGGACTAGCGGGCTACAATGAGCAGTTCTTC. The chain couples TRBV7-2 to TRBJ2-1; 12 bases are shared with TRBD2. V trimming: 3 bases; J trimming: 3 bases; junction bases outside the gene matches: 9. The germline V gene encodes CDR1 SGHTA and CDR2 FQGNSA. The CDR3 has 18 amino acids.

The J gene is TRBJ2-2, the V gene TRBV7-9; D is unresolved. This CDR3 contains 13 residues. Looked up from germline, CDR1 is SEHNR and CDR2 is FQNEAQ (reference sequence). Trimming stripped 2 bases from V and 5 bases from J, with 6 bases between. CDR3 coding DNA: TGTGCCAGCAGCTTATTCGTGACCGGGGAGCTGTTTTTT. This translates into CASSLFVTGELFF.

V gene TRBV5-1 combines with J gene TRBJ2-2; D unclear. V was shortened by 2 bases and J by 1 base, with 12 bases between the two germline ends. Per germline, CDR1 SGHRS and CDR2 YFSETQ. This CDR3 has 16 amino acids. CDR3 coding DNA: TGCGCCAGCAGCTTTTTATTAGATCAGAACACCGGGGAGCTGTTTTTT. Translation: CASSFLLDQNTGELFF.

The table lists this clone with a count of one. This rearrangement joins TRBV29-1 to TRBJ2-7, with D maybe TRBD2 (7 bases). Looked up from germline, CDR1 is SQVTM and CDR2 is ANQGSEA. V was pared by 4 bases and J by 5 bases, with 18 bases between. CDR3 size: 14 residues. CDR3 in amino acids: CSVGFGGLVHEQYF. Here the CDR3 DNA reads TGCAGCGTTGGATTCGGGGGGCTGGTCCACGAGCAGTACTTC.